The 18 T cell receptor beta chains in this list originate from one sample, sequenced in a study of blood T cell repertoires in COVID-19. Generated by immunoSEQ multiplex PCR, the TCRdb table keeps only in-frame clones and is missing some. The top ten clones hold about 5% of a sample with around 150,000 clones, 90% to 95% of them seen once. The sample comprised peripheral blood. These receptors originate from a woman aged 45-65 years with acute or convalescent COVID-19.

The rearrangement joins TRBV5-1 to TRBJ1-1; 11 bases agree with TRBD1. With V trimmed by 4 bases and J by 3 bases, 8 bases remained unmatched. Germline loops: CDR1 SGHRS, CDR2 YFSETQ. This CDR3 is 16 amino acids long. CDR3 DNA: TGCGCCAGCAGCCCCGGACAGGGGGCGCGGTACACTGAAGCTTTCTTT. Its translation: CASSPGQGARYTEAFF.

The V gene is TRBV29-1, the J gene TRBJ2-1; TRBD2 aligns across 9 bases. This CDR3 has 15 amino acids. The junction had 8 bases not matched to a gene; V was cut back by 6 bases and J by 2 bases. CDR1 SQVTM and CDR2 ANQGSEA come from the germline V gene. CDR3 coding DNA: TGCAGCGTGACCTCAGCGGGAGGTGCCTACAATGAGCAGTTCTTC. This codes for CSVTSAGGAYNEQFF.

The V call is TRBV10-1, the J call TRBJ2-3; TRBD2 agrees at 15 bases. Germline assignment: CDR1 WNHNN and CDR2 SYGVQD (reference sequence). This CDR3 contains 17 residues. J lost 4 bases, V lost 5 bases, and 7 bases had no gene match. In nucleotides, the CDR3 is TGCGCCAGCAGTAATGGACTAGCGGGAGGGTACGCAGATACGCAGTATTTT. This translates into CASSNGLAGGYADTQYF.

The chain uses TRBV27 and TRBJ1-1; 9 bases match TRBD1. Germline V gives CDR1 MNHEY, CDR2 SMNVEV (reference sequence). The CDR3 length is 14 residues. Trimming at V came to 6 bases and at J to 7 bases, leaving 9 bases not matched to a gene. The CDR3 sequence is CASRLNRGLGEAFF. The CDR3 DNA sequence: TGTGCCAGCAGACTCAACAGGGGGCTCGGTGAAGCTTTCTTT.

The rearrangement joins TRBV6-5 to TRBJ2-7; a possible D gene is TRBD2 (5 bases). CDR1 is MNHEY and CDR2 is SVGAGI in the germline V gene. The CDR3 covers 10 residues. In nucleotides, the CDR3 is TGTGCTGTCGGAAGCGGCGAGCAGTACTTC. Amino acids: CAVGSGEQYF.

This clone was seen a single time. V and J are TRBV30 and TRBJ2-1; D gene uncertain. In germline, CDR1 is GTSNPN, CDR2 SVGIG (reference sequence). Trimming left V 3 bases short and J 4 bases short, with 10 bases between. This CDR3 is built from 13 residues. The CDR3 here is CAWSPLRYNEQFF. The CDR3 DNA sequence: TGTGCCTGGAGCCCCCTTCGGTACAATGAGCAGTTCTTC.

In this sample, this clone turned up once. The chain carries TRBV7-9 and TRBJ1-2; 8 bases map to TRBD1. Germline V gives CDR1 SEHNR, CDR2 FQNEAQ (reference sequence). V was clipped by 5 bases and J by 2 bases; unmatched bases: 10. CDR3 size: 16 residues. CDR3 sequence reads: CASSTIQGQANYGYTF. The CDR3 region has the DNA TGTGCCAGCAGCACCATCCAGGGACAGGCGAACTATGGCTACACCTTC.

The rearrangement uses TRBV7-9 and TRBJ2-1, with 10 bases aligning to TRBD2. Unmatched junction bases numbered 7, after V lost 5 bases and J lost 3 bases. The CDR3 has 16 residues. Germline CDR1 is SEHNR and CDR2 is FQNEAQ (reference sequence). The CDR3 nucleotides read TGTGCCAGCAGCGACCGCCTAGCGGGAGACTACAATGAGCAGTTCTTC. Its protein is CASSDRLAGDYNEQFF.

V gene TRBV30 combines with J gene TRBJ1-4, with a possible D match to TRBD1 (5 bases). This CDR3 comprises 13 residues. CDR1 GTSNPN and CDR2 SVGIG come from the germline V gene (reference sequence). Trimming shortened V by 8 bases and J by 7 bases, and 17 bases separated the two germline ends. The DNA of the CDR3 is TGTGCCAGAACAGGCCAGTGGGGTGAAAAACTGTTTTTT. This encodes CARTGQWGEKLFF.

The rearrangement joins TRBV30 to TRBJ1-5; a possible D gene is TRBD1 (5 bases). Germline V gene data show CDR1 as GTSNPN and CDR2 as SVGIG (reference sequence). The CDR3 has 19 amino acids. With 3 bases removed from V and 2 bases from J, the gap between germline ends came to 26 bases. The CDR3: CAWRGWSGPGVWGNQPQHF. CDR3 in DNA: TGTGCCTGGAGGGGGTGGTCGGGACCGGGGGTGTGGGGCAATCAGCCCCAGCATTTT. Combining the CDR3 with reference TRBV30 and TRBJ1-5 gives the whole variable domain SQTIHQWPATLVQPVGSPLSLECTVEGTSNPNLYWYRQAAGRGLQLLFYSVGIGQISSEVPQNLSASRPQDRQFILSSKKLLLSDSGFYLCAWRGWSGPGVWGNQPQHFGDGTRLSIL.

The gene calls are TRBV5-1 and TRBJ1-2; no firm D call. Germline CDR1 SGHRS, CDR2 YFSETQ. Trimming pared 0 bases from V and 4 bases from J, leaving 13 bases between. The CDR3 length is 15 residues. CDR3 amino acids: CASSLAETVGYGYTF. DNA of the CDR3: TGCGCCAGCAGCTTGGCCGAAACAGTTGGCTATGGCTACACCTTC.

The rearrangement joins TRBV12-3 or TRBV12-4 to TRBJ2-2; D unclear. The CDR3 totals 13 residues. V gave up 6 bases and J gave up 5 bases, with 10 bases separating them. Here the CDR3 reads CASRPGATGELFF. The DNA of the CDR3 is TGTGCCAGCAGACCCGGAGCAACCGGGGAGCTGTTTTTT.

This chain links TRBV19 with TRBJ2-7, with TRBD1 identical over 8 bases. The CDR3 spans 13 residues. Trimming took 5 bases from V and 3 from J; bases not matched to a gene: 3. Germline-derived CDR1 and CDR2 are LNHDA and SQIVND (reference sequence). The CDR3 protein is CASSSDRGYEQYF. The CDR3 nucleotides read TGTGCCAGTAGTTCCGACAGGGGCTACGAGCAGTACTTC.

The chain joins TRBV3-1 (or the pseudogene TRBV3-2) to TRBJ2-3; 9 positions agree with TRBD2. The CDR3 loop spans 16 amino acids. V shed 0 bases, J shed 3 bases, and the junction held 4 bases outside the gene matches. Germline lookup yields CDR1 LGHDT and CDR2 YNNKEL (reference sequence). The CDR3 bases are TGTGCCAGCAGCCAAGATCGGCTAGCGGGGACAGATACGCAGTATTTT. Translating gives CASSQDRLAGTDTQYF.

The chain recombines TRBV30 with TRBJ1-5, with D unresolved. The CDR3 contains 15 residues. Per germline, CDR1 GTSNPN and CDR2 SVGIG (reference sequence). V lost 4 bases to trimming and J lost 0 bases, with 13 bases between them. The CDR3 here is CAWMPAGLSNQPQHF. CDR3 in DNA: TGTGCCTGGATGCCGGCAGGACTTAGCAATCAGCCCCAGCATTTT.

The gene calls are TRBV2 and TRBJ1-5; D is possibly TRBD1 (5 bases). The ends were cut back, 6 bases at V and 5 bases at J, with 17 bases in the middle. Germline V gene lookup returns CDR1 SNHLY and CDR2 FYNNEI. The CDR3 totals 15 residues. The CDR3 is CASRAGPLGHQPQHF. CDR3 sequence (DNA): TGTGCCAGCAGAGCGGGACCCCTAGGCCATCAGCCCCAGCATTTT.

This clone was recorded a few times. The gene calls are TRBV5-6 and TRBJ1-1; TRBD1 is a possible D gene (5 bases). V gave up 4 bases and J gave up 10 bases, with 17 bases separating them. The CDR3 spans 13 residues. CDR1 is SGHDT, CDR2 YYEEEE, per germline. CDR3 residues: CASSPGDGATAFF. The DNA for the CDR3 is TGTGCCAGCAGCCCCGGCGATGGGGCCACAGCTTTCTTT.

V is TRBV9 and J is TRBJ1-3, with TRBD1 identical over 9 bases. The V gene end was trimmed by 4 bases and the J gene end by 7 bases; junction bases not matched to a gene: 3. In germline, CDR1 is SGDLS, CDR2 YYNGEE. This CDR3 has 13 amino acids. CDR3: CASSFGTGNTIYF. CDR3 DNA sequence: TGTGCCAGCAGCTTCGGGACAGGGAACACCATATATTTT. The full variable domain, in which reference TRBV9 and TRBJ1-3 provide the parts outside the CDR3, is DSGVTQTPKHLITATGQRVTLRCSPRSGDLSVYWYQQSLDQGLQFLIQYYNGEERAKGNILERFSAQQFPDLHSELNLSSLELGDSALYFCASSFGTGNTIYFGEGSWLTVV.